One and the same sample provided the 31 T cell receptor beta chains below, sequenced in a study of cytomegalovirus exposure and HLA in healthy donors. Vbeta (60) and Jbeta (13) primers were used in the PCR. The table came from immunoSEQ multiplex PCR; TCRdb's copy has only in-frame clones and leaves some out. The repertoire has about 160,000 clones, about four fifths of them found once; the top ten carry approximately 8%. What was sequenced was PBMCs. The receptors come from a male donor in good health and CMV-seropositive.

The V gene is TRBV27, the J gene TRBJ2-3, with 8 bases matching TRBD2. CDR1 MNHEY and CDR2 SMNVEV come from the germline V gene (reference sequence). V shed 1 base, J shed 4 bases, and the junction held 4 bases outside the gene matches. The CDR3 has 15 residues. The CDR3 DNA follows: TGTGCCAGCAGTTTATTGCCGGGAGGGGCAGATACGCAGTATTTT. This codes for CASSLLPGGADTQYF.

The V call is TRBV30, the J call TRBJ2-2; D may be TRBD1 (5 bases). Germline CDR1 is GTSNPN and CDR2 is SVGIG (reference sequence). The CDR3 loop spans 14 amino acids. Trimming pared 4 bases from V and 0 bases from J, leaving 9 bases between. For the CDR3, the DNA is TGTGCCTGGACGCCAGGGACGAACACCGGGGAGCTGTTTTTT. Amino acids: CAWTPGTNTGELFF.

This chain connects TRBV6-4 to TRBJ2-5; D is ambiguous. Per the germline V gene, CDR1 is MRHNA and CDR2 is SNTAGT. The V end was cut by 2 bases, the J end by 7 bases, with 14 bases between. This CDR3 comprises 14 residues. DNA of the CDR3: TGTGCCAGCAGTGACACCTCTGAGTCGGGGACCCAGTACTTC. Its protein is CASSDTSESGTQYF.

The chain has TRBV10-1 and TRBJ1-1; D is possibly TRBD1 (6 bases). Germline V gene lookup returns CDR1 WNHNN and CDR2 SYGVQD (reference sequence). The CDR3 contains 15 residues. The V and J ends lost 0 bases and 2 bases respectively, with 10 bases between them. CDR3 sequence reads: CASSESDRTNTEAFF. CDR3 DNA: TGCGCCAGCAGTGAGTCGGACAGAACCAACACTGAAGCTTTCTTT.

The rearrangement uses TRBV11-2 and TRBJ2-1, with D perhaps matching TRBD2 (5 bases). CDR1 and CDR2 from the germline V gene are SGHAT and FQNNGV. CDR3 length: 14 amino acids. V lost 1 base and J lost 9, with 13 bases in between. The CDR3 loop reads CASSLGEAAREQFF. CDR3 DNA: TGTGCCAGCAGCTTAGGAGAAGCGGCCCGTGAGCAGTTCTTC.

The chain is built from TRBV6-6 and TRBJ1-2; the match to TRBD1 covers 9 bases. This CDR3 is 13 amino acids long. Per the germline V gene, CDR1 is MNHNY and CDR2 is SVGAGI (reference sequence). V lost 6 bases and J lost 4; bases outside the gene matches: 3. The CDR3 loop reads CASRLQGAYGYTF. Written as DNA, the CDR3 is TGTGCCAGCAGGCTACAGGGGGCCTATGGCTACACCTTC.

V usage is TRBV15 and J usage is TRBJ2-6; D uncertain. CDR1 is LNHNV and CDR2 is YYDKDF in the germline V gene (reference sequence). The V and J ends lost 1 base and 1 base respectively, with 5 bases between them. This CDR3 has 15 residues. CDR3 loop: CATSRGHSGANVLTF. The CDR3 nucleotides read TGTGCCACCAGCAGAGGTCATTCTGGGGCCAACGTCCTGACTTTC.

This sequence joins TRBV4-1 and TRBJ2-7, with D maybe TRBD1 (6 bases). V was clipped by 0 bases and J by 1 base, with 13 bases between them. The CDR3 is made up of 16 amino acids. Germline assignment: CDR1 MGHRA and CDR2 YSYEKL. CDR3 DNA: TGCGCCAGCAGCCAAGAATGGGACACGCGATCCTACGAGCAGTACTTC. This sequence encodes CASSQEWDTRSYEQYF.

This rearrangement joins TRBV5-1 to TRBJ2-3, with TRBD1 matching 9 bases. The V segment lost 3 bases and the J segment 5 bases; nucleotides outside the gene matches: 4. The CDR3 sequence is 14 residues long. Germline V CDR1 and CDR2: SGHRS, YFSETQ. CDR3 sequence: CASSSGQGKDTQYF. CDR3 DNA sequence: TGCGCCAGCAGCTCGGGACAGGGAAAAGATACGCAGTATTTT.

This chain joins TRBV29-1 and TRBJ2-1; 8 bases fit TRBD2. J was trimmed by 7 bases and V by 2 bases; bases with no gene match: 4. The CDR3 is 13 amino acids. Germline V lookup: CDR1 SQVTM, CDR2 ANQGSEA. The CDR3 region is CSVERTSRNEQFF. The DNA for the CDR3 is TGCAGCGTTGAACGGACTAGCAGAAATGAGCAGTTCTTC.

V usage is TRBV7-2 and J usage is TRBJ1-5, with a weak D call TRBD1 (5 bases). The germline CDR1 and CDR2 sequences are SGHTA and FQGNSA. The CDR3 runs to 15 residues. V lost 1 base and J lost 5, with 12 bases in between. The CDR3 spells CASSLGSDRHQPQHF. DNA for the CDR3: TGTGCCAGCAGCTTAGGCTCTGACAGACATCAGCCCCAGCATTTT.

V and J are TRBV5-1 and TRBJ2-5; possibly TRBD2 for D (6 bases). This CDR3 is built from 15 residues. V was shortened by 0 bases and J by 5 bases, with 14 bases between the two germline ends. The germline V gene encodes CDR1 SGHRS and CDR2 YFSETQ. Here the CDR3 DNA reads TGCGCCAGCAGCTTGGGTACTAGCAGTTGGGAGACCCAGTACTTC. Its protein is CASSLGTSSWETQYF.

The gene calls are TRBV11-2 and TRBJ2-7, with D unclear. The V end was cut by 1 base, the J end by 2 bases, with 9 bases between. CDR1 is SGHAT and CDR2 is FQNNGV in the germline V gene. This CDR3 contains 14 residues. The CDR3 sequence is CASSLGASPYEQYF. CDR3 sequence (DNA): TGTGCCAGCAGCTTAGGGGCCAGCCCCTACGAGCAGTACTTC.

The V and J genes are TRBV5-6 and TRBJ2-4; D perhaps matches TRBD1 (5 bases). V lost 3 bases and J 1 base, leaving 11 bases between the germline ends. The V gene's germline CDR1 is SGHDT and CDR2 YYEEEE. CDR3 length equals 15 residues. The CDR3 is CASSSRQFAKNIQYF. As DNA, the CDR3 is TGTGCCAGCAGCTCAAGACAGTTCGCCAAAAACATTCAGTACTTC. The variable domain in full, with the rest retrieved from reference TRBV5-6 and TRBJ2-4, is DAGVTQSPTHLIKTRGQQVTLRCSPKSGHDTVSWYQQALGQGPQFIFQYYEEEERQRGNFPDRFSGHQFPNYSSELNVNALLLGDSALYLCASSSRQFAKNIQYFGAGTRLSVL.

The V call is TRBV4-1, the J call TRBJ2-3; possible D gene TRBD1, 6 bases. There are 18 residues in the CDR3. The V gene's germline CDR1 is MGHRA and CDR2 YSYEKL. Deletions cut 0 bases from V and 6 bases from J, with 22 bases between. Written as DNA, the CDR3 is TGCGCCAGCAGCCAAGATAAGGCGGGTCAGGGGTCTTTGGATACGCAGTATTTT. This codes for CASSQDKAGQGSLDTQYF.

The CDR3 sequence: CASSPPDRERYEQYF. CDR3 bases: TGTGCCAGCAGTCCCCCGGACAGGGAACGCTACGAGCAGTACTTC. The rearrangement uses TRBV27 and TRBJ2-7; 8 bases are shared with TRBD1. V dropped 5 bases and J dropped 3; count of bases not matched to a gene: 9. The CDR3 runs 15 residues. The germline CDR1 and CDR2 sequences are MNHEY and SMNVEV (reference sequence).

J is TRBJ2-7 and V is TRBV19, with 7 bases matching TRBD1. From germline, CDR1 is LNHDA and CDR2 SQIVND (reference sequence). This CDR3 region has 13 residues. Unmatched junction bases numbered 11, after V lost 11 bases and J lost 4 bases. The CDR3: CAVGAAGGYEQYF. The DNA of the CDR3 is TGTGCCGTTGGAGCCGCAGGGGGTTACGAGCAGTACTTC.

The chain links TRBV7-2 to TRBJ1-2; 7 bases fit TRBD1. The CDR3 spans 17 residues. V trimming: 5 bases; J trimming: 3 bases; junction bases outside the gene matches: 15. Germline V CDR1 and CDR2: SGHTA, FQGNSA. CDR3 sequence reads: CASSPLPTDRAHYGYTF. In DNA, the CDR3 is TGTGCCAGCAGCCCTCTCCCAACTGACAGGGCCCACTATGGCTACACCTTC.

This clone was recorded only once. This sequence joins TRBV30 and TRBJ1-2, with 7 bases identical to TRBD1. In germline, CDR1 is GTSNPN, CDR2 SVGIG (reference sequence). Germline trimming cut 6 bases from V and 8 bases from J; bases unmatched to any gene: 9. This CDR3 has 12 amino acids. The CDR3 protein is CACTRQGQGYTF. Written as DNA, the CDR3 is TGTGCCTGCACACGCCAGGGACAGGGCTACACCTTC.

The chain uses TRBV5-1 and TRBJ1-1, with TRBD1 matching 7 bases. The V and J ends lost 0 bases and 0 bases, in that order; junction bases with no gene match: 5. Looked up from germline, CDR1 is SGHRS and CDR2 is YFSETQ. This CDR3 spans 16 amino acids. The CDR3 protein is CASSLGTGTVNTEAFF. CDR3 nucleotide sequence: TGCGCCAGCAGCTTGGGGACTGGGACAGTGAACACTGAAGCTTTCTTT.

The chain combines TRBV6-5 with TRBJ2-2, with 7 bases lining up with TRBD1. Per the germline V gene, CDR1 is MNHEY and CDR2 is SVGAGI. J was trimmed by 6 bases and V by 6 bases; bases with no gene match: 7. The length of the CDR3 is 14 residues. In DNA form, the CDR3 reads TGTGCCAGCAGACCGACAGGGTGGGCCGGGGAGCTGTTTTTT. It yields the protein CASRPTGWAGELFF.

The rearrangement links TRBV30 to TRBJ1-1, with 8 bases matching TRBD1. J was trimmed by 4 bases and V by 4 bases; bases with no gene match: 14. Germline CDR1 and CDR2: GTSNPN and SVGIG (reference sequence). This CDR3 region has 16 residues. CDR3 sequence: CAWTYPGRGPSTEAFF. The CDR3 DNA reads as TGTGCCTGGACCTACCCGGGCAGGGGGCCGAGCACTGAAGCTTTCTTT.

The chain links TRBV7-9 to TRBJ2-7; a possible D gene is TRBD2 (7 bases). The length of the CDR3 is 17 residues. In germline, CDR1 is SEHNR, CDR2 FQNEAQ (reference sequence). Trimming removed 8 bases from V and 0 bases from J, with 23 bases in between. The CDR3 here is CASHPANEGGLSYEQYF. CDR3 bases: TGTGCCAGCCACCCGGCCAATGAGGGGGGGCTCTCCTACGAGCAGTACTTC.

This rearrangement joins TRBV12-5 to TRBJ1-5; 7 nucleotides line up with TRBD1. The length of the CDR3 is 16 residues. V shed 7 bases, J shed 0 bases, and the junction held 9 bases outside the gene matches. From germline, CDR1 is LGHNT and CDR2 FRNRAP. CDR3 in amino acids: CASAPGTEYSNQPQHF. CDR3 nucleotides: TGTGCTAGTGCTCCCGGGACAGAATATAGCAATCAGCCCCAGCATTTT.

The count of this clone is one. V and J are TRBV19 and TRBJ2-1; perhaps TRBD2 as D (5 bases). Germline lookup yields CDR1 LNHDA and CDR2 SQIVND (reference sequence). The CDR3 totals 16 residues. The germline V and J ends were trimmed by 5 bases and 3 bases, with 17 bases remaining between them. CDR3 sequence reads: CASSPPGVASYNEQFF. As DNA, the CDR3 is TGTGCCAGTAGTCCCCCCGGGGTAGCGAGCTACAATGAGCAGTTCTTC.

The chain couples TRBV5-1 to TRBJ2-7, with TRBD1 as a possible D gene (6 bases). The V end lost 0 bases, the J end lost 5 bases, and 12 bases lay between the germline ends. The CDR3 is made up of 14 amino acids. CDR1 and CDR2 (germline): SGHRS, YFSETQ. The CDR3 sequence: CASSLGQAAHEQYF. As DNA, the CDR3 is TGCGCCAGCAGCTTGGGACAGGCAGCCCACGAGCAGTACTTC. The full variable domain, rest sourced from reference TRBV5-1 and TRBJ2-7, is KAGVTQTPRYLIKTRGQQVTLSCSPISGHRSVSWYQQTPGQGLQFLFEYFSETQRNKGNFPGRFSGRQFSNSRSEMNVSTLELGDSALYLCASSLGQAAHEQYFGPGTRLTVT.

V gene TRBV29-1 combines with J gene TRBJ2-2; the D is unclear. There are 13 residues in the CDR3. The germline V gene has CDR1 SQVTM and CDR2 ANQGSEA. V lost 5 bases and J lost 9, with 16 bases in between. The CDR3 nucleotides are TGCAGCGTTTCTTCTGGTCCCGGTAGGGAGCTGTTTTTT. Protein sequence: CSVSSGPGRELFF.

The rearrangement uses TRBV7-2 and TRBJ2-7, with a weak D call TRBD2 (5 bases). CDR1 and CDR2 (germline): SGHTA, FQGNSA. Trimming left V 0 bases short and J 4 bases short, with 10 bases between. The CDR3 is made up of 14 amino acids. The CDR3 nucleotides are TGTGCCAGCAGCTTAGCCTCGCCGGGATACGAGCAGTACTTC. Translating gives CASSLASPGYEQYF.

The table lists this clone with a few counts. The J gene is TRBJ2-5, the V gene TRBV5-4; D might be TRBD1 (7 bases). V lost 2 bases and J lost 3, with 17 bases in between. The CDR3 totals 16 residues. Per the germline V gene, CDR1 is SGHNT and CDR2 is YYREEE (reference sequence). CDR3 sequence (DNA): TGTGCCAGCAGCTTCGGGCAGGGGGGCGGTGAAGAGACCCAGTACTTC. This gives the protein CASSFGQGGGEETQYF.

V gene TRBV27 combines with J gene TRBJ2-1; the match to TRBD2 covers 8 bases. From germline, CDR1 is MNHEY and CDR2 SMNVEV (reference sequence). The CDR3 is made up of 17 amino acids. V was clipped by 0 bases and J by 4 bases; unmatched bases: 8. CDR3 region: CASSLSKLAGGYNEQFF. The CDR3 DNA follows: TGTGCCAGCAGTTTATCAAAGCTAGCGGGTGGGTACAATGAGCAGTTCTTC.

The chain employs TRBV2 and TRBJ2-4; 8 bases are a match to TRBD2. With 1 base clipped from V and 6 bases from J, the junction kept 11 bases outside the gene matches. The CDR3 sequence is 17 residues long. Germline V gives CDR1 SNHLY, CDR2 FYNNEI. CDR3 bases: TGTGCCAGCAGTGAAGAACTGCGGGAGGCGGGGAGAAACATTCAGTACTTC. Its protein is CASSEELREAGRNIQYF.